Each of the 21 T cell receptor beta chains below was sequenced from the same sample in a study of blood T cell repertoires in COVID-19. Only in-frame clones appear in the TCRdb table, and some are missing; sequencing was by immunoSEQ multiplex PCR. The sample has fewer than 500,000 clones; around 91% are singletons. Sequenced: PBMCs or T cells enriched from blood (not recorded which). These receptors were obtained from a man aged 25-45 years who had recovered from COVID-19.

V gene TRBV7-8 combines with J gene TRBJ2-3; 8 nucleotides line up with TRBD2. The CDR3 extends over 16 amino acids. The trim removed 3 bases at V and 3 bases at J, leaving 8 bases unmatched. Germline V gives CDR1 SGHVS, CDR2 FQNEAQ. The CDR3 region is CASSFFGGRLTDTQYF. The CDR3 DNA reads as TGTGCCAGCAGCTTCTTCGGCGGGAGGCTTACAGATACGCAGTATTTT.

The rearrangement uses TRBV5-4 and TRBJ2-1; 10 bases fit TRBD1. CDR1 and CDR2 (germline): SGHNT, YYREEE (reference sequence). This CDR3 is built from 16 residues. J was trimmed by 7 bases and V by 2 bases; bases with no gene match: 9. CDR3 bases: TGTGCCAGCAGCTTTTTAACGGGACAGGGGCAAAATGAGCAGTTCTTC. It specifies CASSFLTGQGQNEQFF. The whole variable domain, remainder taken from reference TRBV5-4 and TRBJ2-1, is ETGVTQSPTHLIKTRGQQVTLRCSSQSGHNTVSWYQQALGQGPQFIFQYYREEENGRGNFPPRFSGLQFPNYSSELNVNALELDDSALYLCASSFLTGQGQNEQFFGPGTRLTVL.

The genes are TRBV28 and TRBJ1-5, with D uncertain. V lost 3 bases and J lost 4, with 7 bases in between. The CDR3 length is 13 residues. CDR1 is MDHEN and CDR2 is SYDVKM in the germline V gene. The CDR3 coding sequence is TGTGCCAGCAGTTTGGTCCAGAATCAGCCCCAGCATTTT. This sequence encodes CASSLVQNQPQHF.

The genes are TRBV2 and TRBJ2-7; 11 nucleotides match TRBD2. This CDR3 spans 15 amino acids. J lost 4 bases, V lost 6 bases, and 8 bases had no gene match. CDR1 and CDR2 (germline): SNHLY, FYNNEI. CDR3 residues: CASRYTSGRGYEQYF. The CDR3 DNA is TGTGCCAGCAGGTATACTAGCGGGAGAGGGTACGAGCAGTACTTC.

V gene TRBV30 combines with J gene TRBJ1-5; D remains unclear. Deletions cut 8 bases from V and 0 bases from J, with 11 bases between. The CDR3 sequence is 13 residues long. Looked up from germline, CDR1 is GTSNPN and CDR2 is SVGIG (reference sequence). The CDR3 spells CAGGGVSNQPQHF. CDR3 DNA sequence: TGTGCCGGAGGAGGAGTTAGCAATCAGCCCCAGCATTTT.

The chain employs TRBV10-3 and TRBJ1-2; 9 bases align to TRBD1. The V segment lost 6 bases and the J segment 6 bases; nucleotides outside the gene matches: 5. The CDR3 is 13 amino acids. Germline values: CDR1 ENHRY, CDR2 SYGVKD. The CDR3 loop reads CAIRRTGDNGYTF. In DNA form, the CDR3 reads TGTGCCATCAGGAGGACAGGGGATAATGGCTACACCTTC.

The J gene is TRBJ1-2, the V gene TRBV27; D unresolved. This CDR3 spans 13 amino acids. Germline V CDR1 and CDR2: MNHEY, SMNVEV (reference sequence). Trimming pared 0 bases from V and 4 bases from J, leaving 6 bases between. The CDR3 nucleotides read TGTGCCAGCAGTTTATCCAGTTTCTATGGCTACACCTTC. Protein sequence: CASSLSSFYGYTF.

V is TRBV9 and J is TRBJ1-2; a possible D gene is TRBD1 (6 bases). CDR1 and CDR2 from the germline V gene are SGDLS and YYNGEE. The V end lost 3 bases, the J end lost 10 bases, and 19 bases lay between the germline ends. This CDR3 is built from 14 residues. The CDR3 DNA follows: TGTGCCAGCAGCGCTGCGGGGGCGCATGTTGACTACACCTTC. It is translated as CASSAAGAHVDYTF.

The genes are TRBV5-1 and TRBJ2-2, with 8 bases identical to TRBD1. In germline, CDR1 is SGHRS, CDR2 YFSETQ. Trimming removed 1 base from V and 4 bases from J; junction bases left unmatched: 6. There are 16 residues in the CDR3. Written as DNA, the CDR3 is TGCGCCAGCAGCTTGAGGCCAGGGGGCACCACCGGGGAGCTGTTTTTT. Translation: CASSLRPGGTTGELFF.

V is TRBV11-2 and J is TRBJ2-4; 10 nucleotides align to TRBD1. V lost 0 bases, J lost 9 bases, and 17 bases stayed unmatched. The CDR3 contains 19 residues. Looked up from germline, CDR1 is SGHAT and CDR2 is FQNNGV. The CDR3 DNA reads as TGTGCCAGCAGCTTAGATGGGGAGCGACAGGGGGCCGTTCCTGGCATTCAGTACTTC. Protein product: CASSLDGERQGAVPGIQYF.

In DNA form, the CDR3 reads TGCGCCAGCAGCCAAGGAGCGGGTATACGGGAGAAACGCTCCTACAATGAGCAGTTCTTC. Residues: CASSQGAGIREKRSYNEQFF. The V gene is TRBV4-1, the J gene TRBJ2-1; tentative D call: TRBD2 (6 bases). V lost 1 base and J lost 0, with 22 bases in between. Germline lookup yields CDR1 MGHRA and CDR2 YSYEKL. CDR3 size: 20 residues.

V gene TRBV27 combines with J gene TRBJ2-1; D remains ambiguous. V dropped 0 bases and J dropped 10 bases, with 13 bases sitting between them. The CDR3 runs to 14 residues. CDR1 is MNHEY, CDR2 SMNVEV, per germline (reference sequence). The DNA for the CDR3 is TGTGCCAGCAGTTTATCTTTCTCTACCTTGGAGCAGTTCTTC. Translation: CASSLSFSTLEQFF.

The rearrangement uses TRBV27 and TRBJ2-2, with 7 bases aligning to TRBD2. The CDR3 length is 15 residues. CDR1 is MNHEY, CDR2 SMNVEV, per germline (reference sequence). V dropped 4 bases and J dropped 6; count of bases not matched to a gene: 8. DNA for the CDR3: TGTGCCAGCAGTTGGGCGGGGAGGGCCGCCGGGGAGCTGTTTTTT. Translated, it gives CASSWAGRAAGELFF.

The chain employs TRBV5-5 and TRBJ1-1, with no clear D. This CDR3 region has 15 residues. Germline CDR1 is SGHKS and CDR2 is YYEKEE (reference sequence). V lost 4 bases and J lost 5, with 18 bases in between. This chain's CDR3 is CASSPPAGLGTEAFF. CDR3 DNA sequence: TGTGCCAGCAGCCCACCTGCGGGTTTAGGGACTGAAGCTTTCTTT.

The J gene is TRBJ2-7, the V gene TRBV30; D might be TRBD1 or TRBD2, each matching 6 bases. With 5 bases removed from V and 8 bases from J, the gap between germline ends came to 19 bases. The CDR3 consists of 13 residues. The germline CDR1 and CDR2 sequences are GTSNPN and SVGIG (reference sequence). This CDR3 reads CAWGGQQTGKQYF. CDR3 nucleotide sequence: TGTGCCTGGGGGGGGCAACAAACAGGGAAGCAGTACTTC.

The rearrangement links TRBV4-1 to TRBJ1-1, with a tentative D call TRBD1 (6 bases). Per the germline V gene, CDR1 is MGHRA and CDR2 is YSYEKL. The CDR3 consists of 16 residues. Trimming removed 0 bases at V and 5 bases at J, with 16 bases between. The CDR3 bases are TGCGCCAGCAGCCAAGATTCGGGGGGCTTGGAAACTGAAGCTTTCTTT. Translation gives CASSQDSGGLETEAFF.

The chain couples TRBV25-1 to TRBJ2-5; TRBD1 matches at 8 bases. The CDR3 runs 16 residues. V was pared by 3 bases and J by 5 bases, with 11 bases of the junction left unmatched. The germline V gene encodes CDR1 MGHDK and CDR2 SYGVNS. CDR3 DNA sequence: TGTGCCAGCAGTGACCTCATTCAGGGGGCACGGGAGACCCAGTACTTC. Its protein is CASSDLIQGARETQYF.

The genes are TRBV19 and TRBJ1-2; 8 positions match TRBD1. Trimming cost V 6 bases and J 3 bases; bases outside gene matches: 15. The CDR3 spans 17 residues. Germline V gene sequence: CDR1 LNHDA, CDR2 SQIVND (reference sequence). The CDR3 DNA follows: TGTGCCAGTAGACACCAGCCACGGGACAGGACTTACTATGGCTACACCTTC. It is translated as CASRHQPRDRTYYGYTF.

CDR3 bases: TGCGCCAGCAGCCCGCAGAGCACAGATACGCAGTATTTT. It specifies CASSPQSTDTQYF. The V call is TRBV4-1, the J call TRBJ2-3, with D hard to call. Trimming pared 4 bases from V and 0 bases from J, leaving 5 bases between. CDR1 is MGHRA and CDR2 is YSYEKL in the germline V gene. CDR3 length: 13 residues.

The CDR3 DNA reads as TGTGCCAGCAGCTTAGAGTTCGGTGACTACGAGCAGTACTTC. Residues: CASSLEFGDYEQYF. The chain couples TRBV7-2 to TRBJ2-7; D gene ambiguous. Germline V CDR1 and CDR2: SGHTA, FQGNSA. This CDR3 has 14 amino acids. Trimming removed 1 base from V and 3 bases from J, with 10 bases in between.

V gene TRBV7-8 combines with J gene TRBJ2-4, with 7 bases aligning to TRBD1. V lost 1 base and J lost 5; bases outside the gene matches: 8. From germline, CDR1 is SGHVS and CDR2 FQNEAQ. The CDR3 spans 16 residues. The CDR3 DNA sequence: TGTGCCAGCAGCTTAGATAGCAGGGGGAACCAAAACATTCAGTACTTC. As protein: CASSLDSRGNQNIQYF.